These 8 T cell receptor beta chains were sequenced from one sample in a study of cytomegalovirus exposure and HLA in healthy donors. A multiplex PCR was run with 60 Vbeta primers and 13 Jbeta primers. Measured with immunoSEQ multiplex PCR; TCRdb has only the in-frame clones, and not every one. Here the sample spans roughly 120,000 clones, 65% to 85% being singletons. The source material was PBMCs. The source is a man in his fifties in good health and CMV-seronegative.

This clone was detected only once. The chain employs TRBV6-5 and TRBJ2-1, with 9 bases identical to TRBD1. Trimming cost V 5 bases and J 7 bases; bases outside gene matches: 9. The CDR3 totals 15 residues. Germline V CDR1 and CDR2: MNHEY, SVGAGI. The CDR3 DNA reads as TGTGCCAGCAGTCGGCTCGGGACAGGGAAGAATGAGCAGTTCTTC. It translates to CASSRLGTGKNEQFF.

This chain links TRBV27 with TRBJ1-1, with D unclear. Germline V gives CDR1 MNHEY, CDR2 SMNVEV (reference sequence). CDR3 length: 16 amino acids. V shed 3 bases and J shed 5 bases, with 19 bases lying between them. CDR3 coding DNA: TGTGCCAGCAGTTTCTCTTCCCCCGGGGAAGAAACTGAAGCTTTCTTT. Its protein product is CASSFSSPGEETEAFF.

This clone showed up just a few times. The chain carries TRBV5-1 and TRBJ1-1; 7 nucleotides match TRBD1. V was clipped by 0 bases and J by 1 base; unmatched bases: 12. Germline lookup yields CDR1 SGHRS and CDR2 YFSETQ. The CDR3 has 18 amino acids. The CDR3 spells CASSLVRSAGGKNTEAFF. CDR3 sequence (DNA): TGCGCCAGCAGCTTGGTACGTTCGGCAGGGGGAAAGAACACTGAAGCTTTCTTT.

This clone was seen just once. This rearrangement joins TRBV19 to TRBJ2-3, with no clear D. The CDR3 length is 16 residues. From germline, CDR1 is LNHDA and CDR2 SQIVND (reference sequence). The V and J ends lost 1 base and 0 bases respectively, with 11 bases between them. This CDR3 reads CASSIGGPPSTDTQYF. The CDR3 DNA reads as TGTGCCAGTAGTATAGGAGGCCCCCCAAGCACAGATACGCAGTATTTT. The full variable domain, its missing parts supplied by reference TRBV19 and TRBJ2-3, is DGGITQSPKYLFRKEGQNVTLSCEQNLNHDAMYWYRQDPGQGLRLIYYSQIVNDFQKGDIAEGYSVSREKKESFPLTVTSAQKNPTAFYLCASSIGGPPSTDTQYFGPGTRLTVL.

This clone was seen a few times. The gene calls are TRBV7-9 and TRBJ1-4; 10 bases map to TRBD1. The CDR3 is made up of 13 amino acids. Germline V gives CDR1 SEHNR, CDR2 FQNEAQ (reference sequence). V shed 3 bases and J 8 bases; nucleotides not matched to a gene: 0. CDR3 bases: TGTGCCAGCAGCTTGGGACAGGGGGAAAAACTGTTTTTT. It translates to CASSLGQGEKLFF. Full variable domain (rest looked up from reference TRBV7-9 and TRBJ1-4): DTGVSQNPRHKITKRGQNVTFRCDPISEHNRLYWYRQTLGQGPEFLTYFQNEAQLEKSRLLSDRFSAERPKGSFSTLEIQRTEQGDSAMYLCASSLGQGEKLFFGSGTQLSVL.

This clone has a single count. V is TRBV6-5 and J is TRBJ2-7, with D perhaps TRBD1 (6 bases). The CDR3 contains 12 residues. V was clipped by 2 bases and J by 6 bases, with 8 bases between them. In germline, CDR1 is MNHEY, CDR2 SVGAGI. CDR3 loop: CASSYRGSEQYF. The CDR3 nucleotides read TGTGCCAGCAGTTACAGGGGGAGCGAGCAGTACTTC.

This clone was detected once. This rearrangement joins TRBV5-1 to TRBJ1-1; 8 bases map to TRBD1. Germline V CDR1 and CDR2: SGHRS, YFSETQ. The CDR3 is 12 residues long. V shed 2 bases, J shed 7 bases, and the junction held 1 base outside the gene matches. CDR3 residues: CASSFGQGEAFF. The CDR3 nucleotides read TGCGCCAGCAGCTTTGGACAGGGTGAAGCTTTCTTT.

The genes are TRBV7-8 and TRBJ2-1, with a weak D call TRBD2 (6 bases). Between the trimmed V and J ends, which lost 1 base and 3 bases, there was a span of 16 bases. Germline CDR1 and CDR2: SGHVS and FQNEAQ. The CDR3 sequence is 17 residues long. The CDR3 DNA is TGTGCCAGCAGCTTAGAGGTGACCGGGAGTTACTACAATGAGCAGTTCTTC. Protein: CASSLEVTGSYYNEQFF.